The 29 T cell receptor beta chains presented below share a single source sample, sequenced in a study of response to subunit inactivated influenza vaccine. TCRdb used MiXCR to reprocess the RT-PCR reads, holding one entry per CDR3 protein. The sample has about 190,000 distinct CDR3 sequences, roughly 14% seen once; the top ten hold approximately 27%. The sequenced sample was CD8+ T cells sorted from PBMCs, obtained less than 6 days after vaccination. These receptors originate from a man aged 45-65 years who received an inactivated influenza vaccine.

The chain uses TRBV3-1 and TRBJ1-1; D call uncertain. This CDR3 spans 15 amino acids. The V and J ends lost 0 bases and 2 bases respectively, with 10 bases between them. Looked up from germline, CDR1 is LGHDT and CDR2 is YNNKEL (reference sequence). Here the CDR3 reads CASSQDIRLNTEAFF. The CDR3 DNA is TGTGCCAGCAGCCAAGATATAAGGCTAAACACTGAAGCTTTCTTT.

This clonotype was seen more than once but under ten times. The genes are TRBV12-3 or TRBV12-4 and TRBJ1-2; D ambiguous. V was trimmed by 5 bases and J by 2 bases, leaving 9 bases between them. The CDR3 sequence is 13 residues long. The CDR3 region has the DNA TGTGCCAGCAGTCTCATTTTCAACTATGGCTACACCTTC. It codes for CASSLIFNYGYTF.

J is TRBJ1-5 and V is TRBV12-3 or TRBV12-4; a weak D match, TRBD1 (5 bases). The CDR3 contains 16 residues. Deletions cut 5 bases from V and 0 bases from J, with 14 bases between. The chain's CDR3 is CASSPGPGGSNQPQHF. In nucleotides, the CDR3 is TGTGCCAGCAGTCCGGGACCCGGGGGTAGCAATCAGCCCCAGCATTTT.

The V gene is TRBV10-1, the J gene TRBJ2-1, with a possible D match to TRBD1 (6 bases). The CDR3 runs 13 residues. V was trimmed by 6 bases and J by 9 bases, leaving 15 bases between them. CDR1 is WNHNN, CDR2 SYGVQD, per germline (reference sequence). The chain's CDR3 is CASSDGRQVEQFF. The CDR3 DNA sequence: TGCGCCAGCAGCGACGGCCGACAGGTTGAGCAGTTCTTC.

The gene calls are TRBV10-3 and TRBJ2-7, with 13 bases that match TRBD2. The CDR3 runs to 16 residues. Trimming cost V 8 bases and J 1 base; bases outside gene matches: 8. Germline CDR1 and CDR2: ENHRY and SYGVKD. CDR3 protein: CAIALAGGRKSYEQYF. In nucleotides, the CDR3 is TGTGCCATCGCACTAGCGGGGGGGCGAAAGTCCTACGAGCAGTACTTC.

This clonotype was found a few times. V usage is TRBV2 and J usage is TRBJ2-7; D may match TRBD1 or TRBD2 (5 bases each). Germline CDR1 is SNHLY and CDR2 is FYNNEI. V was cut by 3 bases and J by 3 bases, with 18 bases left in between. The length of the CDR3 is 16 residues. CDR3 DNA: TGTGCCAGCAGTGATCAAGTTTGGGGGAAATTCTACGAGCAGTACTTC. Its protein product is CASSDQVWGKFYEQYF. Combining the CDR3 with reference TRBV2 and TRBJ2-7 gives the whole variable domain EPEVTQTPSHQVTQMGQEVILRCVPISNHLYFYWYRQILGQKVEFLVSFYNNEISEKSEIFDDQFSVERPDGSNFTLKIRSTKLEDSAMYFCASSDQVWGKFYEQYFGPGTRLTVT.

The chain combines TRBV9 with TRBJ2-1; TRBD2 matches 10 bases. CDR3 length equals 16 residues. V lost 4 bases to trimming and J lost 2 bases; unmatched junction nucleotides: 6. Germline V lookup: CDR1 SGDLS, CDR2 YYNGEE. The DNA of the CDR3 is TGTGCCAGCAGCCCCCCTAGCGGGAGTACCTACAATGAGCAGTTCTTC. Its protein is CASSPPSGSTYNEQFF.

The sample holds one count of this clonotype. The gene calls are TRBV15 and TRBJ1-6; unclear D gene. CDR1 is LNHNV, CDR2 YYDKDF, per germline (reference sequence). The V end lost 5 bases, the J end lost 8 bases, and 13 bases lay between the germline ends. The CDR3 is 14 residues long. In DNA form, the CDR3 reads TGTGCCACCAGCTGGGAGGACCGTTATTCACCCCTCCACTTT. Amino acids: CATSWEDRYSPLHF.

This chain uses TRBV5-6 with TRBJ2-7; possibly TRBD1 for D (6 bases). Germline V gives CDR1 SGHDT, CDR2 YYEEEE. V lost 2 bases to trimming and J lost 3 bases, with 15 bases between them. CDR3 length: 15 amino acids. The CDR3 nucleotides are TGTGCCAGCAGCTTCTTGGACAGAGGAGACTACGAGCAGTACTTC. Protein product: CASSFLDRGDYEQYF.

This clonotype appeared a few times. The chain recombines TRBV9 with TRBJ2-4; D gene ambiguous. Per germline, CDR1 SGDLS and CDR2 YYNGEE. The CDR3 contains 13 residues. The V end was cut by 3 bases, the J end by 0 bases, with 4 bases between. This CDR3 reads CASSAGAKNIQYF. The CDR3 nucleotides read TGTGCCAGCAGCGCCGGAGCCAAAAACATTCAGTACTTC.

This clonotype was counted a few times. The chain employs TRBV4-3 and TRBJ2-3; D is unclear. The CDR3 is made up of 15 amino acids. In germline, CDR1 is LGHNA, CDR2 YSLEER. The V end lost 4 bases, the J end lost 2 bases, and 13 bases lay between the germline ends. CDR3 nucleotide sequence: TGCGCCAGCAGCCTTATGGGTCGGTTCACAGATACGCAGTATTTT. Translated, it gives CASSLMGRFTDTQYF.

This clonotype turned up a few times. The rearrangement links TRBV11-2 to TRBJ2-7; 9 positions agree with TRBD2. The germline V gene encodes CDR1 SGHAT and CDR2 FQNNGV. There are 14 residues in the CDR3. The J segment lost 7 bases and the V segment lost 2 bases, leaving 6 bases of the junction unmatched. CDR3 bases: TGTGCCAGCAGCTTATGGGGACTAGCACATGAGCAGTACTTC. This encodes CASSLWGLAHEQYF.

This clonotype turned up a few times. This rearrangement joins TRBV28 to TRBJ2-2, with D maybe TRBD2 (6 bases). Germline values: CDR1 MDHEN, CDR2 SYDVKM. The CDR3 runs 13 residues. The V end was cut by 6 bases, the J end by 5 bases, with 10 bases between. In DNA, the CDR3 is TGTGCCAGCAGGGAGGGTTGGACCGGGGAGCTGTTTTTT. It specifies CASREGWTGELFF.

The table lists this clonotype with many counts. The J gene is TRBJ2-7, the V gene TRBV12-3 or TRBV12-4; D possibly matches TRBD1 or TRBD2 (5 bases each). There are 14 residues in the CDR3. Trimming took 2 bases from V and 5 from J, leaving 13 bases between them. The CDR3 DNA follows: TGTGCCAGCAGTTTACTTTTCGGGACCAACGAGCAGTACTTC. Protein: CASSLLFGTNEQYF.

The gene calls are TRBV9 and TRBJ1-1, with D uncertain. CDR1 SGDLS and CDR2 YYNGEE come from the germline V gene. Trimming stripped 3 bases from V and 0 bases from J, with 3 bases between. This CDR3 spans 12 amino acids. The CDR3 DNA is TGTGCCAGCAGCGCTTTGAACACTGAAGCTTTCTTT. It codes for CASSALNTEAFF.

The J gene is TRBJ2-7, the V gene TRBV27; D ambiguous. This CDR3 has 13 residues. The germline CDR1 and CDR2 sequences are MNHEY and SMNVEV (reference sequence). Trimming removed 0 bases from V and 6 bases from J, with 9 bases in between. The CDR3 nucleotides are TGTGCCAGCAGTTTATCGCAGTCCGGCGAGCAGTACTTC. It yields the protein CASSLSQSGEQYF.

J is TRBJ1-2 and V is TRBV29-1; 8 bases line up with TRBD1. CDR1 and CDR2 from the germline V gene are SQVTM and ANQGSEA. CDR3 length equals 13 residues. The V and J ends lost 7 bases and 2 bases, in that order; junction bases with no gene match: 6. This CDR3 is CSARTGSNYGYTF. The CDR3 DNA follows: TGCAGCGCCAGGACAGGGTCGAACTATGGCTACACCTTC.

The chain couples TRBV29-1 to TRBJ1-2; the D is unclear. The CDR3 spans 13 residues. The V gene's germline CDR1 is SQVTM and CDR2 ANQGSEA. The germline V and J ends were trimmed by 3 bases and 3 bases, with 11 bases remaining between them. CDR3 sequence (DNA): TGCAGCGTTGATCCCTTGACGTACTATGGCTACACCTTC. Its translation is CSVDPLTYYGYTF.

In its sample, this clonotype was seen a few times. The CDR3 nucleotides read TGTGCCAGCAGTCTCGGGACAGGGGCCCACAATGAGCAGTTCTTC. It specifies CASSLGTGAHNEQFF. V and J are TRBV27 and TRBJ2-1; 10 nucleotides match TRBD1. This CDR3 has 15 residues. Germline CDR1 is MNHEY and CDR2 is SMNVEV (reference sequence). With V trimmed by 5 bases and J by 5 bases, 6 bases remained unmatched.

This clonotype was detected a few times. The chain is built from TRBV2 and TRBJ2-1; D is unresolved. CDR3 length: 12 amino acids. Germline CDR1 SNHLY, CDR2 FYNNEI. V lost 3 bases and J 4 bases, leaving 4 bases between the germline ends. The CDR3 bases are TGTGCCAGCAGTGAGAGTTACAATGAGCAGTTCTTC. Translated, it gives CASSESYNEQFF.

This clonotype was counted between two and nine times. The J gene is TRBJ2-1, the V gene TRBV2; a weak D match, TRBD1 (6 bases). V lost 0 bases and J 2 bases, leaving 8 bases between the germline ends. There are 15 residues in the CDR3. Germline CDR1 reads SNHLY; CDR2 reads FYNNEI. CDR3 sequence (DNA): TGTGCCAGCAGTGAAGCGGGGGCGACCTACAATGAGCAGTTCTTC. Its protein is CASSEAGATYNEQFF.

This clonotype turned up a few times. V usage is TRBV21-1 and J usage is TRBJ2-7; the D segment call TRBD2 is taken from the table without a DNA check. TRBV21-1 corresponds to a pseudogene. This CDR3 spans 16 amino acids. In nucleotides, the CDR3 is TGTGCCAGCAGCAAAACGGCTAGCGGGATCCACTACGAGCAGTACTTC. It codes for CASSKTASGIHYEQYF.

A few counts support this clonotype. The CDR3 bases are TGTGCCAGCAGTGAATCGCGGACGGACTATGAAAAACTGTTTTTT. Its protein product is CASSESRTDYEKLFF. The J gene is TRBJ1-4, the V gene TRBV6-1; D unresolved. Germline CDR1 MNHNS, CDR2 SASEGT. The V and J ends lost 2 bases and 6 bases respectively, with 13 bases between them. The CDR3 length is 15 residues.

There are many counts of this clonotype. The chain has TRBV24-1 and TRBJ1-5, with D possibly TRBD1 on 5 matching bases. Trimming stripped 7 bases from V and 4 bases from J, with 10 bases between. The germline V gene has CDR1 KGHDR and CDR2 SFDVKD. CDR3 length: 13 residues. Written as DNA, the CDR3 is TGTGCCACCAGGAGAGGGGATAATCAGCCCCAGCATTTT. Its protein product is CATRRGDNQPQHF.

This chain links TRBV29-1 with TRBJ2-7; 10 positions match TRBD1. CDR3 size: 13 residues. Germline V lookup: CDR1 SQVTM, CDR2 ANQGSEA. V lost 4 bases to trimming and J lost 2 bases; unmatched junction nucleotides: 2. The CDR3 loop is CSVVGTGAYEQYF. The CDR3 DNA sequence: TGCAGCGTTGTCGGGACAGGGGCCTACGAGCAGTACTTC.

The DNA for the CDR3 is TGTGCCAGCTCATCCTACACAACCTCCTACGAGCAGTACTTC. This encodes CASSSYTTSYEQYF. This sequence joins TRBV18 and TRBJ2-7; D uncertain. Germline V gene sequence: CDR1 KGHSH, CDR2 LQKENI. Trimming shortened V by 5 bases and J by 0 bases, and 11 bases separated the two germline ends. This CDR3 is built from 14 residues. The full variable domain, with the rest looked up from reference TRBV18 and TRBJ2-7, is NAGVMQNPRHLVRRRGQEARLRCSPMKGHSHVYWYRQLPEEGLKFMVYLQKENIIDESGMPKERFSAEFPKEGPSILRIQQVVRGDSAAYFCASSSYTTSYEQYFGPGTRLTVT.

This clonotype was recorded a few times. The V and J genes are TRBV12-3 or TRBV12-4 and TRBJ2-5, with 7 bases fitting TRBD1. There are 15 residues in the CDR3. V shed 5 bases and J 0 bases; nucleotides not matched to a gene: 6. CDR3 sequence reads: CASSGQALYQETQYF. The CDR3 region has the DNA TGTGCCAGCAGTGGACAGGCCTTGTACCAAGAGACCCAGTACTTC.

This clonotype was observed at least ten times. In DNA form, the CDR3 reads TGTGCCAGCGGCCCTAGCGGGGGAGCAGATACGCAGTATTTT. Translated: CASGPSGGADTQYF. V usage is TRBV12-3 or TRBV12-4 and J usage is TRBJ2-3; 10 bases are a match to TRBD2. The CDR3 totals 14 residues. The V and J ends lost 8 bases and 4 bases, in that order; junction bases with no gene match: 6.

This clonotype was seen once. The rearrangement uses TRBV7-6 and TRBJ1-1; TRBD1 matches 10 bases. The CDR3 runs to 13 residues. Per germline, CDR1 SGHVS and CDR2 FNYEAQ. Trimming took 7 bases from V and 7 from J; bases not matched to a gene: 6. CDR3 residues: CASNDGTGVEAFF. The DNA of the CDR3 is TGTGCCAGCAACGATGGGACAGGGGTTGAAGCTTTCTTT.